This T cell receptor (beta chain) was recovered during a study of cytomegalovirus exposure and HLA in healthy donors. Overall study: Earlier work reported 117 million unique TCR beta sequences from about 170 million T cells. Whole-study results and caveats: Later work showed greater clonal expansion in HLA-associated TCR beta chains than in equally common others. Excluded were some V segments that proved indistinguishable, including TRBV6-2 and TRBV6-3.

PCR employed 60 Vbeta and 13 Jbeta primers. The protocol was immunoSEQ multiplex PCR, while the TCRdb copy is restricted to in-frame clones and leaves out a portion. The repertoire has roughly 150,000 clones, about 70% of them found once; the top ten carry over 3%. This clone appeared a few times. No antigen is known for it. This CDR3 has 13 amino acids. Germline assignment: CDR1 MDHEN and CDR2 SYDVKM. V was clipped by 8 bases and J by 4 bases; unmatched bases: 3. The sequencing sample was made of PBMCs. The chain combines TRBV28 with TRBJ2-7; 12 nucleotides agree with TRBD2. The source of this sequence is a male donor in good health and CMV-seronegative. In DNA, the CDR3 is TGTGCCAGCGGCGGGACTAGCGGGTACGAGCAGTACTTC. Translating it yields CASGGTSGYEQYF.